This record looks at one T cell receptor (beta chain) sequence and its context. Its target is unknown. The source of the sample is a study of CD8 T cells in Susac syndrome. Study-wide points: It was acknowledged in the study that its TCR sequencing and HLA analysis involved a relatively small number of individuals.

Random-hexamer reverse transcription was applied to about 0.45 to 1 ug RNA. With immunoSEQ multiplex PCR, TCR beta CDR3 was amplified across 54 Vbeta and 13 Jbeta. TCRdb re-called the immunoSEQ multiplex PCR reads through MiXCR, storing one row per CDR3 protein. Of some 250,000 distinct CDR3 sequences in the sample, roughly 95% are singletons; the top ten hold approximately 0.094%. This CDR3 has 12 residues. CDR1 is MNHEY and CDR2 is SVGAGI in the germline V gene. The V and J ends lost 8 bases and 2 bases respectively, with 10 bases between them. Sequencing was done on a sample of CD4+ T cells from PBMCs. The sequence came from a human donor with Susac syndrome. The V call is TRBV6-5, the J call TRBJ2-7; tentative D call: TRBD1 (5 bases). CDR3 amino acids: CASAKGTYEQYF. For the CDR3, the DNA is TGTGCCAGCGCCAAGGGGACCTACGAGCAGTACTTC.